The 8 T cell receptor beta chains given below trace back to one sample, sequenced in a study of shared T cell receptors in the human thymus. This table comes from immunoSEQ multiplex PCR, and its TCRdb copy is limited to in-frame clones, with some not included. The repertoire holds roughly 700,000 clones, with 85% to 90% as singletons. This same sample was also part of a study on human thymus T cells.

The source material was thymocytes. Receptors were obtained from a boy under three years old with a congenital heart defect.

The J gene is TRBJ2-2, the V gene TRBV7-8, with 8 bases fitting TRBD1. This CDR3 contains 18 residues. V shed 5 bases and J 1 base; nucleotides not matched to a gene: 12. Germline lookup yields CDR1 SGHVS and CDR2 FQNEAQ. The CDR3, as DNA: TGTGCCAGCAGCCCCCGGGACAGGCACCTTATGAACACCGGGGAGCTGTTTTTT. Its translation: CASSPRDRHLMNTGELFF. Drawing the rest from reference TRBV7-8 and TRBJ2-2, the complete variable domain is GAGVSQSPRYKVAKRGQDVALRCDPISGHVSLFWYQQALGQGPEFLTYFQNEAQLDKSGLPSDRFFAERPEGSVSTLKIQRTQQEDSAVYLCASSPRDRHLMNTGELFFGEGSRLTVL.

CDR3 loop: CASSLSYRDTEAFF. In DNA form, the CDR3 reads TGTGCCAGCAGCTTGTCATACAGGGATACTGAAGCTTTCTTT. V is TRBV5-4 and J is TRBJ1-1, with D maybe TRBD1 (6 bases). CDR3 length: 14 residues. V was shortened by 1 base and J by 5 bases, with 12 bases between the two germline ends. Germline CDR1 SGHNT, CDR2 YYREEE (reference sequence).

V and J are TRBV27 and TRBJ1-2; D gene ambiguous. The ends were cut back, 10 bases at V and 0 bases at J, with 18 bases in the middle. This CDR3 region has 15 residues. Germline V gives CDR1 MNHEY, CDR2 SMNVEV (reference sequence). The CDR3 DNA sequence: TGTGCCACAGGCCCAGCCGAGAAAGCTAACTATGGCTACACCTTC. This gives the protein CATGPAEKANYGYTF.

The rearrangement uses TRBV12-5 and TRBJ1-2, with TRBD1 matching over 10 bases. The V segment lost 6 bases and the J segment 8 bases; nucleotides outside the gene matches: 9. The CDR3 loop spans 14 amino acids. Germline-derived CDR1 and CDR2 are LGHNT and FRNRAP. In nucleotides, the CDR3 is TGTGCTAGTGGACCTTGGACAGGGGGGGGAGGCTACACCTTC. This codes for CASGPWTGGGGYTF.

The chain recombines TRBV10-3 with TRBJ1-5; possibly TRBD1 for D (6 bases). The CDR3 is made up of 13 amino acids. Trimming took off 5 bases at V and 5 bases at J, with 10 bases between the two ends. CDR1 is ENHRY, CDR2 SYGVKD, per germline. The CDR3 loop is CAISLGGDQPQHF. Here the CDR3 DNA reads TGTGCCATCAGTCTAGGGGGGGATCAGCCCCAGCATTTT.

This rearrangement joins TRBV27 to TRBJ2-6; D is unresolved. V dropped 2 bases and J dropped 4 bases, with 9 bases sitting between them. Per the germline V gene, CDR1 is MNHEY and CDR2 is SMNVEV (reference sequence). The CDR3 length is 15 residues. CDR3 coding DNA: TGTGCCAGCAGTTTAGTCCGGGTAGGGGCCAACGTCCTGACTTTC. Protein: CASSLVRVGANVLTF.

This clone was counted only a few times. The V call is TRBV5-4, the J call TRBJ2-7; 14 bases fit TRBD2. The CDR3 loop spans 17 amino acids. The trim removed 5 bases at V and 2 bases at J, leaving 9 bases unmatched. The germline gives CDR1 SGHNT, CDR2 YYREEE (reference sequence). CDR3 loop: CASSQEGLAGEAYEQYF. CDR3 bases: TGTGCCAGCAGTCAGGAGGGACTAGCGGGAGAAGCCTACGAGCAGTACTTC.

V gene TRBV10-3 combines with J gene TRBJ2-7; 10 nucleotides agree with TRBD2. The CDR3 runs to 17 residues. V dropped 4 bases and J dropped 6; count of bases not matched to a gene: 15. Per the germline V gene, CDR1 is ENHRY and CDR2 is SYGVKD. The CDR3 loop reads CAISGGTFKREGGEQYF. The DNA for the CDR3 is TGTGCCATCAGTGGGGGCACCTTTAAGCGGGAGGGAGGCGAGCAGTACTTC.